The rows below give T cell receptor beta chains drawn from one sample of a study of blood T cell repertoires in COVID-19. The method was immunoSEQ multiplex PCR; TCRdb's version includes in-frame clones alone and lacks a portion of them. The sample carries some 210,000 clones, approximately 85% recorded once. Sample: peripheral blood. The source of these receptors is a woman in her 70s with active or convalescent COVID-19. The CDR3 runs from the conserved cysteine through the conserved F or W. The D gene is left open where the match is weak. Expanded clones are given a class, and other clones once, few, many or no size at all.

cdr3_nt cdr3_aa j_call clone_size v_call d_call
TGTGCCAGCAGCTTAGGGCTTGCACAGGGGGCGCAAGAGACCCAGTACTTC CASSLGLAQGAQETQYF TRBJ2-5 NA TRBV7-2 TRBD1
TGCGCCAGTGAGTCGGGAACCACAGATACGCAGTATTTT CASESGTTDTQYF TRBJ2-3 NA TRBV4-1 NA
TGTGCCAGCAGTTACTGGGCTAGCGGGAGAAATGAGCAGTTCTTC CASSYWASGRNEQFF TRBJ2-1 once TRBV6-6 TRBD2
TGTGCCAGCAGCCGACGCGGGACTAGCTGTGAGCAGTTCTTC CASSRRGTSCEQFF TRBJ2-1 once TRBV11-2 TRBD2
TGTGCCAGCGTTCGCGTCGTGACAGGCTATGAGCAGTTCTTC CASVRVVTGYEQFF TRBJ2-1 NA TRBV2 NA
TGTGCTAGTGGTTTGGCGTCGGACATCTTCTACGAGCAGTACTTC CASGLASDIFYEQYF TRBJ2-7 NA TRBV12-5 NA
TGTGCCAGCAGCTTCCAGCGGGGGAACACCGGGGAGCTGTTTTTT CASSFQRGNTGELFF TRBJ2-2 few TRBV7-3 TRBD2
TGTGCCAGCAGGCAACAGGGGGCGGACACCATATATTTT CASRQQGADTIYF TRBJ1-3 once TRBV6-5 TRBD1
TGCGCCAGCAGACCTCAACTCCCCGACAGAGATACGCAGTATTTT CASRPQLPDRDTQYF TRBJ2-3 NA TRBV5-1 NA
TGTGCCAGCAGCTTTCCAGGGAGGGGGGCAGATACGCAGTATTTT CASSFPGRGADTQYF TRBJ2-3 NA TRBV28 NA
TGTGCCAGCAGCTTTTCAGGTAGCGGGAGTATAACAGATACGCAGTATTTT CASSFSGSGSITDTQYF TRBJ2-3 NA TRBV7-2 TRBD2
TGTGCCAGTAGTATCGGAGCGGGAGGTTACAATGAGCAGTTCTTC CASSIGAGGYNEQFF TRBJ2-1 NA TRBV19 TRBD2
TGTGCCAGCTGCCAGACAGGGGGAGCCGGGGAGCTGTTTTTT CASCQTGGAGELFF TRBJ2-2 NA TRBV6-5 TRBD1
TGTGCCAGCAGTCCCCGGGGGAACACCGGGGAGCTGTTTTTT CASSPRGNTGELFF TRBJ2-2 NA TRBV6-5 NA
TGTGCCCCTAAGGGGGTCAGGCAGCCCCAGCATTTT CAPKGVRQPQHF TRBJ1-5 NA TRBV5-5 NA
TGTGCCAGCAGTGGTCGGGTAAATCAGCCCCAGCATTTT CASSGRVNQPQHF TRBJ1-5 NA TRBV2 NA
TGTGCCAGCTCACCACCCGGGACAGGGGCTGGGGCCAACGTCCTGACTTTC CASSPPGTGAGANVLTF TRBJ2-6 NA TRBV18 TRBD1
TGTGCCAGCAGCTTAGCGAGGACTAGCGGGAACACCGGGGAGCTGTTTTTT CASSLARTSGNTGELFF TRBJ2-2 NA TRBV7-9 TRBD2
TGTGCCAGCAGAGCTGGGGCGCCCACTAATGAAAAACTGTTTTTT CASRAGAPTNEKLFF TRBJ1-4 NA TRBV28 NA
TGTGCCAGCACAATGGCGGGGGCCGCAGCGTGGCCCCAGCATTTT CASTMAGAAAWPQHF TRBJ1-5 NA TRBV28 NA
TGCGCCAGCAGCCACGCGGACAGGTTATCCTACGAGCAGTACTTC CASSHADRLSYEQYF TRBJ2-7 NA TRBV4-1 TRBD1
TGTGCCAGCACCTTAACGGCTAGCGGCACAGATACGCAGTATTTT CASTLTASGTDTQYF TRBJ2-3 NA TRBV11-2 NA
TGTGCCAGCAGCTTAGCGCGCCATACCCAGTACTTC CASSLARHTQYF TRBJ2-5 few TRBV7-9 NA
TGTGCCAGCAGCTGGACTAGCGGGAAAGGAGAGACCCAGTACTTC CASSWTSGKGETQYF TRBJ2-5 NA TRBV7-7 TRBD2
TGCAGCGTTGATGCGGCGACCTCCGCTAACTATGGCTACACCTTC CSVDAATSANYGYTF TRBJ1-2 NA TRBV29-1 NA
TGTGCCAGCAGTCCCGGACTAGCGGGAGGAAACAATGAGCAGTTCTTC CASSPGLAGGNNEQFF TRBJ2-1 many TRBV2 TRBD2
TGTGCCAGCAGCAAATTTTCTTCCTTCTGGCTCTCGACTAGCGGGAGCGAGACCCAGTACTTC CASSKFSSFWLSTSGSETQYF TRBJ2-5 NA TRBV21-1 NA
TGTGCCAGTAGTATTGGGACAGAGAATGAAAAACTGTTTTTT CASSIGTENEKLFF TRBJ1-4 NA TRBV19 TRBD1
TGTGCCAGTAGTACATGGGGGCAGGAGACTGAAGCTTTCTTT CASSTWGQETEAFF TRBJ1-1 NA TRBV19 NA
TGTGCCAGTAGTATAGATTCGAGGAACACTGAAGCTTTCTTT CASSIDSRNTEAFF TRBJ1-1 NA TRBV19 NA
TGTGCCAGCAGTGAGGCATTTCAGGACACCTACTCCTACGAGCAGTACTTC CASSEAFQDTYSYEQYF TRBJ2-7 NA TRBV25-1 NA
TGTGCCAGCAGACCCCATAGCGGAAACACCGGGGAGCTGTTTTTT CASRPHSGNTGELFF TRBJ2-2 NA TRBV27 NA
TGTGCCAGTAGTATAGACCTTCTACAGCCCCAGCATTTT CASSIDLLQPQHF TRBJ1-5 few TRBV19 NA
TGTGCCAGCAGCTTAAAACAGGGGAGGAATGAGCAGTTCTTC CASSLKQGRNEQFF TRBJ2-1 NA TRBV7-3 NA
TGTGCCAGCAGCGGGACAGGGGACCAAAAACTGTTTTTT CASSGTGDQKLFF TRBJ1-4 few TRBV21-1 NA
TGTGCCAGCAGTGAAACTAGGACCGGGGAGCTGTTTTTT CASSETRTGELFF TRBJ2-2 once TRBV6-1 NA
TGTGCCTGGAGTGTAACCCGTAGCGGGACCGGGGAGCTGTTTTTT CAWSVTRSGTGELFF TRBJ2-2 NA TRBV30 TRBD2
TGCGCCAGCAGCTTGATAGCGGAGACCCAGTACTTC CASSLIAETQYF TRBJ2-5 NA TRBV5-1 NA
TGTGCCAGCAGCTCCTCGGACAGGGAGAACTTC CASSSSDRENF TRBJ2-7 NA TRBV7-9 TRBD1
TGTGCCAGTAGTAGCCTGACAGGGGGGAATCAGCCCCAGCATTTT CASSSLTGGNQPQHF TRBJ1-5 NA TRBV19 TRBD1